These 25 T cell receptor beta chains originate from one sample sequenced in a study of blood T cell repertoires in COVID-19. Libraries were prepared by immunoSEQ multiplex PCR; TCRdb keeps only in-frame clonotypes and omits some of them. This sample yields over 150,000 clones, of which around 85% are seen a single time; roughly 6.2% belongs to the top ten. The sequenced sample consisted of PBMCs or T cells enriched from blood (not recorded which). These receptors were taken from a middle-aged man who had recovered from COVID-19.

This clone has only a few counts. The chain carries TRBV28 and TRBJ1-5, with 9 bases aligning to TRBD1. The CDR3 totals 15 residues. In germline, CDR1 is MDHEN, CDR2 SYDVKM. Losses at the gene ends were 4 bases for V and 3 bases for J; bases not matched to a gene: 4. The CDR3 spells CASSSGQGNNQPQHF. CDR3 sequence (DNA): TGTGCCAGCAGTTCCGGACAGGGGAACAATCAGCCCCAGCATTTT.

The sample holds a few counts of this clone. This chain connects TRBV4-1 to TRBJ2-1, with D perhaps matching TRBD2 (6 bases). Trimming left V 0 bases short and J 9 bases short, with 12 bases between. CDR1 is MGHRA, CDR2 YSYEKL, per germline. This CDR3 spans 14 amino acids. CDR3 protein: CASSQDRGRFEQFF. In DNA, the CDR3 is TGCGCCAGCAGCCAAGATAGAGGGAGGTTTGAGCAGTTCTTC.

This CDR3 is CASSDSTNSPLHF. The CDR3 DNA reads as TGTGCCAGCAGTGACTCGACAAATTCACCCCTCCACTTT. This chain connects TRBV6-4 to TRBJ1-6, with D unclear. V lost 0 bases and J lost 7, with 4 bases in between. The CDR3 covers 13 residues. In germline, CDR1 is MRHNA, CDR2 SNTAGT.

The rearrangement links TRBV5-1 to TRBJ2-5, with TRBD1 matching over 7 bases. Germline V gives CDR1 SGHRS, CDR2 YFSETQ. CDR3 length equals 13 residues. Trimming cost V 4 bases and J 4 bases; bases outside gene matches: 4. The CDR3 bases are TGCGCCAGCAGCCCGGGACAGTTAGAGACCCAGTACTTC. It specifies CASSPGQLETQYF.

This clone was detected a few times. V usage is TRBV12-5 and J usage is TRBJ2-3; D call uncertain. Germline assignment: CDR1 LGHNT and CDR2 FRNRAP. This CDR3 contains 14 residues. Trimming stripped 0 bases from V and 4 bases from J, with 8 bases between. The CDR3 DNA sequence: TGTGCTAGTGGTTTGGTGGTAGCTTCAGATACGCAGTATTTT. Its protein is CASGLVVASDTQYF.

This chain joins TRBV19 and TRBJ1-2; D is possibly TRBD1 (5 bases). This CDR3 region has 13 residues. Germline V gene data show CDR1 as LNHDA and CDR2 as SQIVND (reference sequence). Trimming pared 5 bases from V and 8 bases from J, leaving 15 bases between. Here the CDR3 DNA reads TGTGCCAGTAGTGAGACAGTGGAAGGCGGCTACACCTTC. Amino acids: CASSETVEGGYTF.

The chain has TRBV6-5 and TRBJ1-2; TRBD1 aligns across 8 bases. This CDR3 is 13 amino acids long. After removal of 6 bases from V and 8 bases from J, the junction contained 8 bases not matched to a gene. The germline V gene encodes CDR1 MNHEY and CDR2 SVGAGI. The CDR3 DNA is TGTGCCAGCAGCAATGACAGGGGAGTGGGCTACACCTTC. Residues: CASSNDRGVGYTF.

The CDR3 sequence: CASSEGKTDRVNSPLHF. In DNA, the CDR3 is TGTGCCAGCAGTGAAGGAAAAACGGACAGGGTTAATTCACCCCTCCACTTT. The rearrangement links TRBV6-1 to TRBJ1-6; 8 bases line up with TRBD1. This CDR3 is 17 amino acids long. V shed 1 base, J shed 6 bases, and the junction held 8 bases outside the gene matches. Per germline, CDR1 MNHNS and CDR2 SASEGT.

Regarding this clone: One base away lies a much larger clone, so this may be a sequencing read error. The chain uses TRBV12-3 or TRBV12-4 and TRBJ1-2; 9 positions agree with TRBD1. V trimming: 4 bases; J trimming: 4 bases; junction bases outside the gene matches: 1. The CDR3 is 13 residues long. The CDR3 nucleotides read TGTGCCAGCAGTTCGACAGGGGGCTATGGCTACACCTTC. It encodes CASSSTGGYGYTF.

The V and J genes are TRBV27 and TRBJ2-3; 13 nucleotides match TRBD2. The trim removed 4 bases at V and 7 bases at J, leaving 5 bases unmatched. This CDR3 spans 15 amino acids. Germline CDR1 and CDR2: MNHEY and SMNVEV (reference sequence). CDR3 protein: CASSWTSGSLNTQYF. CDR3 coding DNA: TGTGCCAGCAGTTGGACTAGCGGGAGTCTTAATACGCAGTATTTT.

CDR3 in amino acids: CASKEGVNSNQPQHF. DNA of the CDR3: TGTGCCAGCAAAGAGGGGGTGAATAGCAATCAGCCCCAGCATTTT. This chain links TRBV2 with TRBJ1-5; the D gene is possibly TRBD1 (6 bases). This CDR3 has 15 amino acids. V was cut by 7 bases and J by 0 bases, with 13 bases left in between. Germline values: CDR1 SNHLY, CDR2 FYNNEI.

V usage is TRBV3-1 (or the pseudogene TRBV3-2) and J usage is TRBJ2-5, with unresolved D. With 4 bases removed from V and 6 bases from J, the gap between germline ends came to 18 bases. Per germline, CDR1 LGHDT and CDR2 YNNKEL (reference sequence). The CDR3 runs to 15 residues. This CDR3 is CASSPTPVHAKTQYF. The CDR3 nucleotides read TGTGCCAGCAGCCCAACCCCGGTGCATGCAAAGACCCAGTACTTC.

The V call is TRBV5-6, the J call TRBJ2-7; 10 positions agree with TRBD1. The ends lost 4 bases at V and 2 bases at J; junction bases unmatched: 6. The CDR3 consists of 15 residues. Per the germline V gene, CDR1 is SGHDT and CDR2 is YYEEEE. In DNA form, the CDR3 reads TGTGCCAGCAGCCCCGGGACAGGGGTAACCTACGAGCAGTACTTC. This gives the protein CASSPGTGVTYEQYF.

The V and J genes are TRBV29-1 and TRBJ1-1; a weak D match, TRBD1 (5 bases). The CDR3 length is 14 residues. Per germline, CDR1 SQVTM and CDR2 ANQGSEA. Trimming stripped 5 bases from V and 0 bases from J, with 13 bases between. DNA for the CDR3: TGCAGCGTTACACCGGGACTGATGAACACTGAAGCTTTCTTT. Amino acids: CSVTPGLMNTEAFF. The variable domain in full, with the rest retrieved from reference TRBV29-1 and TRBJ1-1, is SAVISQKPSRDICQRGTSLTIQCQVDSQVTMMFWYRQQPGQSLTLIATANQGSEATYESGFVIDKFPISRPNLTFSTLTVSNMSPEDSSIYLCSVTPGLMNTEAFFGQGTRLTVV.

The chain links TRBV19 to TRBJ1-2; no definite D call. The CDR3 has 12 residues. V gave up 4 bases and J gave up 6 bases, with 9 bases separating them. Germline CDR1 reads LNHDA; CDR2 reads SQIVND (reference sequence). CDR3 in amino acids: CASSNTAHGYTF. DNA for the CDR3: TGTGCCAGTAGTAACACAGCCCATGGCTACACCTTC.

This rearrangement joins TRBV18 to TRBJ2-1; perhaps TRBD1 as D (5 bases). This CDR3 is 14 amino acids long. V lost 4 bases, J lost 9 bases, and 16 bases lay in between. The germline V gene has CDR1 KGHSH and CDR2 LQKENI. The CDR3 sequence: CASSLHWGESEQFF. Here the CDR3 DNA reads TGTGCCAGCTCACTACATTGGGGCGAGAGTGAGCAGTTCTTC.

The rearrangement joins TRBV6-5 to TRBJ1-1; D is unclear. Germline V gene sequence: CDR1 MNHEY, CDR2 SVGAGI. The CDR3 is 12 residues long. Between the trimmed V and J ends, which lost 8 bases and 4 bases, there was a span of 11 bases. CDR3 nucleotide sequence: TGTGCCAGCGGTCGCGTCGGCACTGAAGCTTTCTTT. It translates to CASGRVGTEAFF.

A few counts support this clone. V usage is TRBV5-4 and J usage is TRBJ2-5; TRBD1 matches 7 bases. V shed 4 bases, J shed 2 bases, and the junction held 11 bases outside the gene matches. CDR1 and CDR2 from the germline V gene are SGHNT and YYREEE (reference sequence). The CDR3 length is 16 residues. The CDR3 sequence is CASSPMTGNGQETQYF. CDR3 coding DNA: TGTGCCAGCAGCCCTATGACAGGGAACGGGCAAGAGACCCAGTACTTC.

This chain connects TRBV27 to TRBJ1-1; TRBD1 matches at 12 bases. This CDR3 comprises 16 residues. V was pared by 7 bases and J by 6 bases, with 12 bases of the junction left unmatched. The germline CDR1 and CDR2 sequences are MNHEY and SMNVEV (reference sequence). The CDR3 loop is CASNPGTGGVIAEAFF. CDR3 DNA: TGTGCCAGCAACCCCGGGACAGGGGGCGTAATTGCTGAAGCTTTCTTT.

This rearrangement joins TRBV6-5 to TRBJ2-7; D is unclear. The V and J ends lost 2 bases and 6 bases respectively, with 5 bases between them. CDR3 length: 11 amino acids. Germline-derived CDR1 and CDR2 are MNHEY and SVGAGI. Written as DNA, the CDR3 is TGTGCCAGCAGTTACATCGGCGAGCAGTACTTC. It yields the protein CASSYIGEQYF.

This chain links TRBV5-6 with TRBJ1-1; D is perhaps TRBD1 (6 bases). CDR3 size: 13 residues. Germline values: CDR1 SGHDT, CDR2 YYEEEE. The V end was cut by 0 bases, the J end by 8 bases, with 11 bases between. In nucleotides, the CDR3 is TGTGCCAGCAGCTTGGGCTTGGGGGCAGAAGCTTTCTTT. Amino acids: CASSLGLGAEAFF.

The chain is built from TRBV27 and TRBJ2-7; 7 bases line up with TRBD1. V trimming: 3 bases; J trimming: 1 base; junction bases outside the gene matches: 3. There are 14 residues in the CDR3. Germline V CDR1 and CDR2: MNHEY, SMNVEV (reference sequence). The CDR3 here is CASSFRDRSYEQYF. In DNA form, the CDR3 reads TGTGCCAGCAGTTTCCGGGACAGATCCTACGAGCAGTACTTC.

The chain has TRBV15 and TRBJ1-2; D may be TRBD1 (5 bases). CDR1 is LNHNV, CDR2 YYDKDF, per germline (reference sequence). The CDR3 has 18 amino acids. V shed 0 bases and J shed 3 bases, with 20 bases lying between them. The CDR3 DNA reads TGTGCCACCAGCAGAGATGGAGGGGAACAACACATTGACTATGGCTACACCTTC. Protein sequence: CATSRDGGEQHIDYGYTF.

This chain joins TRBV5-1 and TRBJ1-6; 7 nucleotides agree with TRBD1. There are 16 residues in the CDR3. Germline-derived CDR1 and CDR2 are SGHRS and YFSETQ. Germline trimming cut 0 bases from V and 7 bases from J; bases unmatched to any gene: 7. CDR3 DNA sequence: TGCGCCAGCAGCTTGGGGGCAGGGGGTGGCAATTCACCCCTCCACTTT. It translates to CASSLGAGGGNSPLHF.

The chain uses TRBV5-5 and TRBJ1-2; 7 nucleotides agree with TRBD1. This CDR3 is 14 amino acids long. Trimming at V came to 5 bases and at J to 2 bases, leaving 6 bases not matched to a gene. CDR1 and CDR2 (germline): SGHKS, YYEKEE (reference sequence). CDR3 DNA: TGTGCCAGCAGTTCCGGACAGGCAAACTATGGCTACACCTTC. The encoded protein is CASSSGQANYGYTF.